This T cell receptor (beta chain) was observed in a study of regulatory T cells in long-lasting Graves disease. Overall study findings and caveats: It was in persistent disease that TRBV28, TRBJ1-2 and TRBJ2-5 were favored.

Time point denoted: newly diagnosed GD, antithyroid drugs for less than 3 months. The TCR library used RNA extracted from PBMCs. This clonotype came up many times. Its cognate antigen is unknown. Libraries of TCR beta came from iRepertoire HTBI primers plus Arm-PCR of CDR3 regions. TCRdb reprocessed the multiplex PCR reads with MiXCR, giving one entry per CDR3 protein. Among about 420,000 distinct CDR3 sequences, about a sixth were seen once, and the ten largest hold about 23%. The germline CDR1 and CDR2 sequences are ENHRY and SYGVKD. The CDR3 sequence is 15 residues long. V was pared by 0 bases and J by 7 bases, with 3 bases of the junction left unmatched. This sample was also put to use in a study of T cells in Graves' hyperthyroidism and ophthalmopathy. That work states: First-round RT-PCR of the TCR CDR3 relied on the HTBI primer set. Separation of ophthalmopathy from stable hyperthyroidism was achieved by a 13 V-J model.

Sequencing used peripheral blood mononuclear cells (PBMCs), obtained at new diagnosis, from a patient treated with antithyroid drugs. The sequence derives from a woman younger than 35 with Graves disease. V is TRBV10-3 and J is TRBJ2-1, with TRBD2 matching over 10 bases. CDR3 nucleotides: TGTGCCATCAGTGAGTCTAGCGGGAGGAGGAATGAGCAGTTCTTC. It encodes CAISESSGRRNEQFF.